This paragraph reports one T cell receptor beta chain. Germline CDR1 SNHLY, CDR2 FYNNEI. V lost 2 bases and J 0 bases, leaving 7 bases between the germline ends. CDR3 length equals 15 residues. The data stem from a study of PD-L1 blockade in urothelial cancer. Profiling relied on immunoSEQ multiplex PCR, and the TCRdb table lists in-frame clones only, not all of them. Here the sample spans about 44,000 clones, approximately 78% being singletons. The TCR comes from a man in his 70s with urothelial cancer. The chain joins TRBV2 to TRBJ2-2, with D unclear. This specimen was PBMCs, taken around atezolizumab (anti-PD-L1) treatment. The CDR3 DNA follows: TGTGCCAGCAGTGAACAGTACGCGAACACCGGGGAGCTGTTTTTT. It codes for CASSEQYANTGELFF.